This note documents a single T cell receptor (beta chain) sequence. This entry is derived from a study of T cells in Graves' hyperthyroidism and ophthalmopathy. CDR3 length: 18 residues. The germline gives CDR1 SGHTA, CDR2 FQGNSA. With 2 bases removed from V and 3 bases from J, the gap between germline ends came to 20 bases. TCR beta CDR3 region amplification was performed from RNA transcripts. The study used the HTBI primer set for a first-round RT-PCR of the TCR CDR3. TCRdb redid the calling of the multiplex PCR reads with MiXCR, one entry per CDR3 protein. Of roughly 500,000 distinct CDR3 sequences listed, about 45% were seen once; the top ten hold around 17%.

The source material was peripheral blood or thyroid tissue (not recorded which). The sequence came from an adult woman with Graves' disease, either hyperthyroidism or ophthalmopathy (not recorded which). The chain uses TRBV7-2 and TRBJ1-5, with D tentatively TRBD1 (6 bases). The CDR3 nucleotides are TGTGCCAGCAGCTTAAGGGGGGTCGACCCGTTCCTCAATCAGCCCCAGCATTTT. Amino acids: CASSLRGVDPFLNQPQHF.